This T cell receptor beta chain is drawn from a study of regulatory T cells in long-lasting Graves disease. Through Arm-PCR of CDR3 regions and iRepertoire HTBI primers, TCR beta libraries were built. TCRdb re-analysed the multiplex PCR reads in MiXCR, keeping a single row per CDR3 protein. The profile shows 450,000 to 650,000 distinct CDR3 sequences, 15% to 20% of them singletons. The CDR3 has 13 residues. V lost 1 base, J lost 10 bases, and 13 bases lay in between. The germline V gene encodes CDR1 SGHAT and CDR2 FQNNGV. Regarding the study as a whole: With persistent disease, TRBV28, TRBJ1-2 and TRBJ2-5 were the favored segments.

This clonotype has ten or more counts. Its antigen is undetermined. Regarding time point: newly diagnosed GD, antithyroid drugs for less than 3 months. Isolated PBMC RNA provided the starting material for the TCR library. These data were also reused for a study on T cells in Graves' hyperthyroidism and ophthalmopathy.

V usage is TRBV11-2 and J usage is TRBJ1-1; D ambiguous. The sequence was collected from a woman aged 35 to 59 with Graves disease. Here the sequenced sample was peripheral blood mononuclear cells (PBMCs), taken at new diagnosis, from a patient treated with antithyroid drugs. CDR3 loop: CASSLGAVPRAFF. The CDR3 bases are TGTGCCAGCAGCTTAGGGGCAGTACCTAGAGCTTTCTTT. The full variable domain, rest sourced from reference TRBV11-2 and TRBJ1-1, is EAGVAQSPRYKIIEKRQSVAFWCNPISGHATLYWYQQILGQGPKLLIQFQNNGVVDDSQLPKDRFSAERLKGVDSTLKIQPAKLEDSAVYLCASSLGAVPRAFFGQGTRLTVV.